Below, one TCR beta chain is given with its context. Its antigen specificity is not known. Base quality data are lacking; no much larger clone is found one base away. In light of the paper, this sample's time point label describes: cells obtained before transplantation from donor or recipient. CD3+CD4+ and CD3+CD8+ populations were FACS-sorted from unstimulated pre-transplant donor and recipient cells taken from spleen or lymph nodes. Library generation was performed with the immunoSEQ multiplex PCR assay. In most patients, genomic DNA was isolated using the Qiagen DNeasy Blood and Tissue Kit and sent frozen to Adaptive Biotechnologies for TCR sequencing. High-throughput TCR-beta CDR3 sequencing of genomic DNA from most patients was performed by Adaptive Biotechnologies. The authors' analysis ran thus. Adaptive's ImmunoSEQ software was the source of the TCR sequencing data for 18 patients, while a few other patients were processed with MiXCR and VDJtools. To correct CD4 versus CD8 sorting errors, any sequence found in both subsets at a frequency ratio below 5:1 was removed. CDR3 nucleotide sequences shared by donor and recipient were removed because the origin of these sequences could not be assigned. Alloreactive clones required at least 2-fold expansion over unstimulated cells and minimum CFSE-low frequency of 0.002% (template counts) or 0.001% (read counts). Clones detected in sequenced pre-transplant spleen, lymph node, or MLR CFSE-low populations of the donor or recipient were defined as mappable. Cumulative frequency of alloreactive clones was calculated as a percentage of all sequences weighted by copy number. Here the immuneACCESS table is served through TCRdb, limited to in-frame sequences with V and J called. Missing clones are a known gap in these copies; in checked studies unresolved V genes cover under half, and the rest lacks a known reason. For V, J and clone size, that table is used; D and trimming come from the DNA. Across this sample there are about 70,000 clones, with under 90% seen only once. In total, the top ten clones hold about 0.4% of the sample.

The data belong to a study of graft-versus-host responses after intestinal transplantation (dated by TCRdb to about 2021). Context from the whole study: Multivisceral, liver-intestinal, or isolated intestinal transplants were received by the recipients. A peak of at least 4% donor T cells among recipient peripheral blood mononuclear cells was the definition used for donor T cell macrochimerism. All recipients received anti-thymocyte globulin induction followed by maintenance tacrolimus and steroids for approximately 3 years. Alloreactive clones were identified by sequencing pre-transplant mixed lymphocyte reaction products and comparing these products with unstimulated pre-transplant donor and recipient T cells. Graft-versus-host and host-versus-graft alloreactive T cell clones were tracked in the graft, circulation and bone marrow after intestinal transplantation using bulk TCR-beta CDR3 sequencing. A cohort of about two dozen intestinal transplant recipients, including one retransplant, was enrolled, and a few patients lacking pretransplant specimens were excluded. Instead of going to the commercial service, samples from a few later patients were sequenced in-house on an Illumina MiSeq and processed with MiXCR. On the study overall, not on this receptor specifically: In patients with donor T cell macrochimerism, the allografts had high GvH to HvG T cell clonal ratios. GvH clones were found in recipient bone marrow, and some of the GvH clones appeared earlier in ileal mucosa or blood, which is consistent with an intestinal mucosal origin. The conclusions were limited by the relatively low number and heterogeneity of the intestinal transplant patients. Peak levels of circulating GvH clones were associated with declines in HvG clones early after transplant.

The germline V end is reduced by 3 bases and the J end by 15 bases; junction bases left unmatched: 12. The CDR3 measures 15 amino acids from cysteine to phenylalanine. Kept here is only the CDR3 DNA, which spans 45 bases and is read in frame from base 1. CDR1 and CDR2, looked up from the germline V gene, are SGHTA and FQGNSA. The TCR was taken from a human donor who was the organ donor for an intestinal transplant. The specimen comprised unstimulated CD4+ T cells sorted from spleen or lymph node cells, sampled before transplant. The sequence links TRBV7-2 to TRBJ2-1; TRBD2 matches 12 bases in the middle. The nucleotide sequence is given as TGTGCCAGCAGCTTCCGCTCTAGCGGGGGGGCCGGCAGGTTCTTC. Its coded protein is CASSFRSSGGAGRFF. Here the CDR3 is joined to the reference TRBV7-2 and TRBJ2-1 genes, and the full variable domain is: GAGVSQSPSNKVTEKGKDVELRCDPISGHTALYWYRQSLGQGLEFLIYFQGNSAPDKSGLPSDRFSAERTGGSVSTLTIQRTQQEDSAVYLCASSFRSSGGAGRFFGPGTRLTVL.